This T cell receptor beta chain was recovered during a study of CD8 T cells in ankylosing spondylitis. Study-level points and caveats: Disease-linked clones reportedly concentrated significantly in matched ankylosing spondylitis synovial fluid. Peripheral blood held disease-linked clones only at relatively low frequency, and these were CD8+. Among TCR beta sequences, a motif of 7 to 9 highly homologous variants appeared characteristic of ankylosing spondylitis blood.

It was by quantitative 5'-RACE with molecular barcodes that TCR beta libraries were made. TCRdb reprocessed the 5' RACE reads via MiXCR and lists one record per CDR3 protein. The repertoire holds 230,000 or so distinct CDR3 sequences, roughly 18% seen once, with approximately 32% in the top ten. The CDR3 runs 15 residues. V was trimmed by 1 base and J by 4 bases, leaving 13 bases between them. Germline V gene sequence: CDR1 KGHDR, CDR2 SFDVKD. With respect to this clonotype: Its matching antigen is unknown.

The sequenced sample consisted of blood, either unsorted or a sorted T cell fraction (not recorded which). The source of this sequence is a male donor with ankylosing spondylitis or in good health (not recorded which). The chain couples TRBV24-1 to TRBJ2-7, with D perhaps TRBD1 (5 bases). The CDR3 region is CATSDFRSGAYEQYF. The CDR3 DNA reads TGTGCCACCAGTGATTTTCGGAGTGGGGCTTACGAGCAGTACTTC.